The source of this T cell receptor (beta chain) is a study of blood T cell repertoires in COVID-19. The study assigned cohorts using participant-reported clinical history. TCRdb keeps only in-frame clones here, not all; method: immunoSEQ multiplex PCR. This sample yields about 46,000 clones, of which 70% to 90% are seen a single time; 3.1% belongs to the top ten. Sequencing input: PBMCs or T cells enriched from blood (not recorded which). This sequence was found in a woman between 45 and 60 years old who had recovered from COVID-19.

The CDR3 reads CAIGQEDNQPQHF. CDR3 bases: TGTGCCATCGGGCAGGAGGACAATCAGCCCCAGCATTTT. The chain couples TRBV10-3 to TRBJ1-5; D call uncertain. The CDR3 extends over 13 amino acids. Germline V gene lookup returns CDR1 ENHRY and CDR2 SYGVKD. Trimming pared 8 bases from V and 3 bases from J, leaving 11 bases between.